This record covers a single T cell receptor (beta chain). Its specificity is unknown. The record originates from a study of cytomegalovirus exposure and HLA in healthy donors. Turning to the study itself: There were 300 to 400 genotyped donors. Of these, about 81% fell in the genetic ancestry cluster associated with self-reported Caucasian donors.

Broader study findings: Earlier findings revealed that most TCR beta V segments proved productive either about 87% or about 30% of the time.

Primers for the PCR totalled 60 Vbeta and 13 Jbeta. The authors' processing: Later, tens of millions of unique TCR beta chains were counted in an analysis, and 10 million to 12 million of them were shared. The data were produced by immunoSEQ multiplex PCR, yet TCRdb's version contains in-frame clones alone and is incomplete. D and trimming were read from the DNA, whereas the V and J calls and clone size are those reported in that table. The sample lists about 100,000 clones, 70% to 80% occurring once. The TCR originated in a female donor in good health and CMV-seropositive. Sequencing was carried out using PBMCs.

In nucleotides, the CDR3 is TGCGCCAGCAGCCCCACAGGGTCGTCTGGAAACACCATATATTTT. This sequence encodes CASSPTGSSGNTIYF. V and J are TRBV5-1 and TRBJ1-3, with D tentatively TRBD1 (6 bases). From germline, CDR1 is SGHRS and CDR2 YFSETQ. The CDR3 is made up of 15 amino acids. Trimming stripped 4 bases from V and 1 base from J, with 12 bases between.